This T cell receptor beta chain is from a study of circulating and synovial CD4+ cells in juvenile arthritis. TCRdb keeps only in-frame clones here, not all; method: immunoSEQ multiplex PCR. The profile covers 2,200 or so clones, with 91% appearing a single time and about 1.7% taken by the ten largest. HLA-DR+CD14-CD3+CD4+CD25low/- cells were sorted from peripheral blood mononuclear cells. Germline V gene lookup returns CDR1 SGHNT and CDR2 YENEEA. The CDR3 runs to 14 residues. The V end lost 5 bases, the J end lost 13 bases, and 18 bases lay between the germline ends. To note about this clone: Its antigen is not identified.

Study results and limitations: Bulk blood CD4 repertoires were more diverse than these. Overlap with synovium rose as more T cells were sequenced.

Sequencing used HLA-DR+ CD4+ T cells from blood. This sample's subset: circulating pathogenic-like lymphocytes, sorted as HLA-DR+CD14-CD3+CD4+CD25low/- blood T cells. The receptor's source is a human donor with juvenile idiopathic arthritis. V and J are TRBV11-3 and TRBJ1-6, with unresolved D. In DNA form, the CDR3 reads TGTGCCAGCAGCATGGGAGTATCGGGTTCCCCCCTCCACTTT. This sequence encodes CASSMGVSGSPLHF.